The source of this T cell receptor (beta chain) is a study of cytomegalovirus exposure and HLA in healthy donors. Study-level findings and limits: Most TCR sequences were uncommon, yet certain public TCRs appeared in many donors. Association of 16,951 TCR beta sequences with HLA alleles was found at 0.05 false discovery rate in a later analysis.

Vbeta (60) and Jbeta (13) primers were used in the PCR. The protocol was immunoSEQ multiplex PCR, while the TCRdb copy is restricted to in-frame clones and leaves out a portion. Of around 62,000 clones listed, about 80% are singletons. Concerning this clone: Antigen unknown.

Germline CDR1 is MNHEY and CDR2 is SMNVEV (reference sequence). There are 16 residues in the CDR3. V was pared by 0 bases and J by 1 base, with 3 bases of the junction left unmatched. This TCR came from a man aged 60 to 69 in good health and CMV-seropositive. The sequenced material came from PBMCs. The gene calls are TRBV27 and TRBJ2-7; 10 bases line up with TRBD2. The CDR3 loop reads CASSLSGLALSYEQYF. In DNA form, the CDR3 reads TGTGCCAGCAGTTTATCGGGACTAGCGCTTTCCTACGAGCAGTACTTC.